The 7 T cell receptor beta chains below all came from one sample that was sequenced in a study of blood T cells in healthy people across ages. Sample-barcoded 5' priming and a J-beta primer mix drove a second PCR of 7 to 11 cycles. TCRdb re-analysed the 5' RACE reads in MiXCR, keeping a single row per CDR3 protein. The top ten clones hold over 5% of a sample with 1,500,000 or so distinct CDR3 sequences, almost 60% of them seen once. The specimen sequenced was blood. The receptor set was obtained from a man aged 18 to 29 in good health.

V usage is TRBV12-3 or TRBV12-4 and J usage is TRBJ2-1, with TRBD2 matching over 7 bases. V gave up 6 bases and J gave up 5 bases; unmatched junction bases: 13. CDR3 size: 16 residues. CDR3 protein: CASSRTHTRGDNEQFF. The DNA of the CDR3 is TGTGCCAGCAGCCGAACCCACACTCGGGGGGACAATGAGCAGTTCTTC.

The chain links TRBV12-3 or TRBV12-4 to TRBJ2-5, with D unclear. CDR3 size: 14 residues. The V gene lost 6 bases and the J gene lost 1 base, with 12 bases spanning the gap. CDR3 residues: CASRVTTLQETQYF. CDR3 nucleotide sequence: TGTGCCAGCAGGGTTACTACTCTCCAAGAGACCCAGTACTTC.

The V call is TRBV7-8, the J call TRBJ2-3, with 9 bases fitting TRBD1. Germline loops: CDR1 SGHVS, CDR2 FQNEAQ. This CDR3 is 20 amino acids long. With 5 bases clipped from V and 3 bases from J, the junction kept 21 bases outside the gene matches. The CDR3 nucleotides read TGTGCCAGCAGCCTATTCTATCTTCCGATTGGGGACAGGGATACAGATACGCAGTATTTT. Its translation is CASSLFYLPIGDRDTDTQYF.

The chain couples TRBV10-3 to TRBJ1-1; D ambiguous. This CDR3 is 14 amino acids long. Germline loops: CDR1 ENHRY, CDR2 SYGVKD. Between the trimmed V and J ends, which lost 0 bases and 7 bases, there was a span of 12 bases. As DNA, the CDR3 is TGTGCCATCAGTGAGTCTATGGGAGAGATTGAAGCTTTCTTT. Encoded protein: CAISESMGEIEAFF.

This chain uses TRBV29-1 with TRBJ2-1, with D maybe TRBD2 (5 bases). The CDR3 loop spans 15 amino acids. The V end lost 6 bases, the J end lost 0 bases, and 15 bases lay between the germline ends. Germline V gives CDR1 SQVTM, CDR2 ANQGSEA. The CDR3 DNA reads TGCAGCGTGGCCCCCAGCGGAAGCTCCTACAATGAGCAGTTCTTC. Translation gives CSVAPSGSSYNEQFF.

This clonotype was found a few times. This rearrangement joins TRBV29-1 to TRBJ2-5; TRBD2 matches at 14 bases. The CDR3 is 15 residues long. Germline CDR1 reads SQVTM; CDR2 reads ANQGSEA. V shed 4 bases and J 5 bases; nucleotides not matched to a gene: 6. CDR3 coding DNA: TGCAGCGTTGTTCCTGGGACTAGCGGGAGCGAGACCCAGTACTTC. This gives the protein CSVVPGTSGSETQYF.

The chain links TRBV6-5 to TRBJ1-1; TRBD1 might be the D (6 bases). Trimming left V 6 bases short and J 6 bases short, with 17 bases between. Germline lookup yields CDR1 MNHEY and CDR2 SVGAGI. The CDR3 is 14 residues long. In DNA form, the CDR3 reads TGTGCCAGCAGCCTCAGGGGACTGAGGGCTGAAGCTTTCTTT. It encodes CASSLRGLRAEAFF.